This TCR beta chain was captured by sequencing in a study of CD8 T cells in ankylosing spondylitis. The germline gives CDR1 SGHRS, CDR2 YFSETQ. V was cut by 2 bases and J by 7 bases, with 15 bases left in between. This CDR3 has 14 residues. As concerns this clonotype: Its antigen is unknown.

Quantitative 5'-RACE with molecular barcodes was used to make the TCR beta libraries. TCRdb analysed the 5' RACE reads with MiXCR anew, one entry per CDR3 protein. The data contain 90,000 to 120,000 distinct CDR3 sequences, around 24% of them singletons. Study results and caveats: Seemingly characteristic of ankylosing spondylitis blood was a TCR beta motif consisting of several highly homologous variants. A CD8+ phenotype characterized the disease-linked clones, which were relatively rare in peripheral blood.

The source of this sequence is a male donor with ankylosing spondylitis. The chain recombines TRBV5-1 with TRBJ1-2; D is unclear. Sequencing was carried out using synovial fluid, either unsorted or a sorted T cell fraction (not recorded which). The CDR3: CASSLNFGQSGYTF. DNA for the CDR3: TGCGCCAGCAGCTTAAATTTTGGGCAGAGTGGCTACACCTTC.